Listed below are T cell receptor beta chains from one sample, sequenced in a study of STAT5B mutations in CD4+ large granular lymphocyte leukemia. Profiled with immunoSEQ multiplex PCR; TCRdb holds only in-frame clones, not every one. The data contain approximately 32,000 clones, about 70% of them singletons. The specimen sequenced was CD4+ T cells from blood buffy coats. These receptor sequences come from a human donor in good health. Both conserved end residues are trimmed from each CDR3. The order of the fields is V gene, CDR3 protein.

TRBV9	ASSREVTSTNEKLF
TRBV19	ASAHQGNDQPQH
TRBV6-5	ASRTSPTDTQY
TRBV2	ASEIYNEQF
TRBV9	ASSVGNLERGTYEQY
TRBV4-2	ASSQDEAGGALGYTQY
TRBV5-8	ASSLVWPQH
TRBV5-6	ASSSRGLVYGYT
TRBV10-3	AISDGGGQETQY
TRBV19	ASSPSGQYYNEQF
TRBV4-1	ASSQGRAPNTGELF
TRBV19	ASSTRSEGIQPQH
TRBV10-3	AIGQGWDETNEQF
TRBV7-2	ASSPGGAIETQY
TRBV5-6	ASSLDRGHHKMPGELF
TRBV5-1	ASSFGGLADYGYT
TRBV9	ASSVAYNTEAF
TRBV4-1	ASSWTSGDLYNEQF
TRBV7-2	ASSLAGGPREQY
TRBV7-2	ASSPTPGGYGYT
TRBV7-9	ASSQQGLGNTEAF
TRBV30	AWSRGELGQY
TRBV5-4	ASSLGGFLSNTIY
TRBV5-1	ASSLEGQNQPQH
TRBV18	ASSPSGWVMNTEAF
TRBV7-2	ASSLYVLGTQY
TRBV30	ACRGEYYGYT
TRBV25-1	GGHSGTEAF
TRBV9	ASSTTPGGDSPLH
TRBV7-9	ASSQRLNTGELF
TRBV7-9	ASSYETGGANVLT
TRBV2	ASSGETQY
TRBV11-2	ASSPRTSGGYEQY
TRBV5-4	ASSLADRGGTEAF
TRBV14	ASSQTRNWDTEAF
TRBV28	ASSLGAFNGYT
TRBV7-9	ATAFDYLNTGELF
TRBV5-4	ASSLAKGQENYGYT
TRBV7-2	ASSSGLADPEAF
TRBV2	ASSERGGHTEAF